A selection of T cell receptor beta chains follows, all from one sample in a study of shared clonotypes between healthy human individuals. The repertoire was sequenced with immunoSEQ multiplex PCR; TCRdb's copy has only in-frame clones and lacks some. The sample comprises about 2.4 million clones, over 85% of which are singletons, and 0.36% rests with the top ten. Sequenced input: naive CD4+ T cells from PBMCs. These TCRs come from a man aged 18 to 30 in good health. Some clones in this sample may be carry-over from other donors' samples. CDR3s include the opening cysteine and the closing phenylalanine or tryptophan.

j_gene: TRBJ2-6
v_gene: TRBV5-1
CDR3aa: CASSLVGRMSGANVLTF

j_gene: TRBJ2-3
v_gene: TRBV5-1
CDR3aa: CASSLDGSTDTQYF

j_gene: TRBJ2-3
v_gene: TRBV2
CDR3aa: CASSQAGTDTQYF

j_gene: TRBJ2-1
v_gene: TRBV10-1
CDR3aa: CASSETGTSGTRSSYNEQFF

j_gene: TRBJ2-6
v_gene: TRBV6-4
CDR3aa: CASSERADSGANVLTF

j_gene: TRBJ2-7
v_gene: TRBV19
CDR3aa: CASSPPGPGEQYF

j_gene: TRBJ2-7
v_gene: TRBV7-2
CDR3aa: CASSRYRAGGGYEQYF

j_gene: TRBJ1-2
v_gene: TRBV4-2
CDR3aa: CASSPTTVSNYGYTF

j_gene: TRBJ2-3
v_gene: TRBV19
CDR3aa: CASRRQGAGDTQYF

j_gene: TRBJ1-5
v_gene: TRBV18
CDR3aa: CASSPPGLRINQPQHF

j_gene: TRBJ2-5
v_gene: TRBV20-1
CDR3aa: CSARDVGTQYF

j_gene: TRBJ2-5
v_gene: TRBV5-1
CDR3aa: CASSLNSLGETQYF

j_gene: TRBJ1-1
v_gene: TRBV21-1
CDR3aa: CASSAVFGHRVHQNTEAFF

j_gene: TRBJ1-2
v_gene: TRBV4-3
CDR3aa: CASSSRGDYGYTF

j_gene: TRBJ2-5
v_gene: TRBV19
CDR3aa: CASRDRGRGQETQYF

j_gene: TRBJ2-1
v_gene: TRBV5-1
CDR3aa: CASSGLAGLYNEQFF

j_gene: TRBJ2-2
v_gene: TRBV11-1
CDR3aa: CASSLEPLDGELFF

j_gene: TRBJ2-1
v_gene: TRBV7-2
CDR3aa: CASSLGMTAYNEQFF

j_gene: TRBJ1-6
v_gene: TRBV30
CDR3aa: CASEQGRDSPLHF

j_gene: TRBJ1-4
v_gene: TRBV14
CDR3aa: CASSLHRGQTNEKLFF

j_gene: TRBJ2-5
v_gene: TRBV5-1
CDR3aa: CASSLGDRETQYF

j_gene: TRBJ2-2
v_gene: TRBV4-1
CDR3aa: CASSLRTSGNTGELFF

j_gene: TRBJ1-4
v_gene: TRBV5-1
CDR3aa: CASSLLGQGVEKLFF

j_gene: TRBJ1-3
v_gene: TRBV11-2
CDR3aa: CASSSWGASGNTIYF

j_gene: TRBJ1-2
v_gene: TRBV7-8
CDR3aa: CASSTSVYGYTF

j_gene: TRBJ2-5
v_gene: TRBV5-1
CDR3aa: CASAPGGPGETQYF

j_gene: TRBJ1-4
v_gene: TRBV2
CDR3aa: CASKGEKLFF

j_gene: TRBJ1-1
v_gene: TRBV6-5
CDR3aa: CASTKGRNTEAFF

j_gene: TRBJ2-3
v_gene: TRBV9
CDR3aa: CASSNPRGTSGPPSGTDTQYF

j_gene: TRBJ1-4
v_gene: TRBV28
CDR3aa: CASSDSGSGRREKLFF

j_gene: TRBJ1-1
v_gene: TRBV10-3
CDR3aa: CATRGGGANTEAFF

j_gene: TRBJ2-7
v_gene: TRBV6-6
CDR3aa: CASSNSQVPLDEQYF

j_gene: TRBJ2-7
v_gene: TRBV18
CDR3aa: CASSPSSGAFYEQYF

j_gene: TRBJ2-6
v_gene: TRBV5-6
CDR3aa: CASSLAFNSRLGANVLTF

j_gene: TRBJ1-4
v_gene: TRBV4-1
CDR3aa: CASSLPSEKLFF

j_gene: TRBJ2-3
v_gene: TRBV28
CDR3aa: CASQTGGAGTDTQYF

j_gene: TRBJ2-7
v_gene: TRBV19
CDR3aa: CASSISGQGTYEQYF

j_gene: TRBJ2-3
v_gene: TRBV2
CDR3aa: CASSAEGRGGGTDTQYF

j_gene: TRBJ1-2
v_gene: TRBV28
CDR3aa: CASSLGQLYGYTF

j_gene: TRBJ2-1
v_gene: TRBV7-9
CDR3aa: CASSSWAGDEQFF

j_gene: -
v_gene: TRBV4-2
CDR3aa: CASSQGQPFWGLGDYEQYF